Listed below are T cell receptor beta chains from one sample, sequenced in a study of T cells expressing NK-cell markers. TCRdb reanalyzed the 5' RACE reads, giving one entry per CDR3 protein sequence and no DNA. The sample has approximately 22,000 distinct CDR3 sequences; the top ten hold 58%. Specimen: blood T cells: a sorted CD56 or NKG2C T cell subset, CD4+ or CD8+ T cells, or bulk PBMC T cells (not recorded which). These receptors were collected from a man aged 18 to 69 in good health. Both conserved end residues are part of each CDR3.

>TRBJ2-1|TRBV4-2
CASSQSQAGGALNEQFF
>TRBJ2-3|TRBV5-1
CASSLGYGSTDTQYF
>TRBJ2-5|TRBV20-1
CSANPTASGRGETQYF
>TRBJ1-1|TRBV29-1
CSVDGGENTEAFF
>TRBJ2-1|TRBV20-1
CSARVPPLIRESEQFF
>TRBJ2-3|TRBV20-1
CSARGGRRTDTQYF
>TRBJ1-1|TRBV6-5
CASSYRLVGGVTEAFF
>TRBJ2-7|TRBV5-1
CASSGDSEQYF
>TRBJ2-3|TRBV7-7
CASSLDPSSTDTQYF
>TRBJ2-2|TRBV5-5
CASSFPGGLDTGELFF
>TRBJ1-5|TRBV3-1
CASSTGRFGQPQHF
>TRBJ1-4|TRBV6-1
CASSARGRHEKLFF
>TRBJ2-1|TRBV12-3/TRBV12-4
CASSQLAGNNEQFF
>TRBJ1-5|TRBV12-3/TRBV12-4
CASSQDREPNQPQHF
>TRBJ1-1|TRBV6-5
CASKLFRAPGRYTEAFF
>TRBJ2-1|TRBV20-1
CSARISGRIPYNEQFF
>TRBJ2-1|TRBV6-2/TRBV6-3
CASSYSGSGGIEQFF
>TRBJ2-7|TRBV3-1
CASSQEGTSGRPSYEQYF
>TRBJ1-1|TRBV7-2
CASSLAGGAEAFF
>TRBJ1-5|TRBV6-2/TRBV6-3
CASSYQEGDVRPQHF
>TRBJ2-3|TRBV2
CASRRLAGMGSTDTQYF
>TRBJ2-5|TRBV4-1
CASSQSTGAPLQETQYF
>TRBJ2-1|TRBV7-9
CASSPTVTTGNEQFF
>TRBJ1-5|TRBV20-1
CSARVNRGHQPQHF
>TRBJ2-7|TRBV7-2
CASSYDGSSYEQYF
>TRBJ2-1|TRBV18
CASSPPGQGRDEQFF
>TRBJ1-1|TRBV12-3/TRBV12-4
CASSSPRQGLNTEAFF
>TRBJ2-3|TRBV6-4
CASRQSQRPTDTQYF
>TRBJ1-4|TRBV4-2
CASSRAVDEKLFF
>TRBJ1-1|TRBV6-2/TRBV6-3
CASSYNQGVGTEAFF
>TRBJ1-4|TRBV4-2
CASSHDRGTAGGEKLFF
>TRBJ2-7|TRBV15
CATSRDRGTSSYEQYF
>TRBJ1-1|TRBV3-1
CASSRSGVNTEAFF
>TRBJ2-3|TRBV6-1
CASSESETDTQYF
>TRBJ2-3|TRBV7-9
CASSSGTSNTDTQYF